The 10 T cell receptor beta chains presented below share a single source sample, sequenced in a study of blood T cell repertoires in COVID-19. The method was immunoSEQ multiplex PCR; TCRdb's version includes in-frame clones alone and lacks a portion of them. The table shows about 120,000 clones, with 82% occurring only once. Sequenced input: peripheral blood. The source is a woman in her 70s with acute or convalescent COVID-19.

In this sample, this clone turned up a few times. In nucleotides, the CDR3 is TGCAGCGTTGAAGGGACAGGTGGTCGCGCTTTCTTT. The encoded protein is CSVEGTGGRAFF. The chain carries TRBV29-1 and TRBJ1-1; 7 nucleotides match TRBD1. CDR3 length: 12 residues. The trim removed 1 base at V and 11 bases at J, leaving 7 bases unmatched. Per germline, CDR1 SQVTM and CDR2 ANQGSEA.

This sequence joins TRBV11-2 and TRBJ1-1; D unresolved. Trimming left V 1 base short and J 10 bases short, with 10 bases between. This CDR3 region has 12 residues. CDR1 and CDR2 from the germline V gene are SGHAT and FQNNGV. CDR3 in amino acids: CASSLAGIGAFF. For the CDR3, the DNA is TGTGCCAGCAGCTTAGCCGGGATTGGAGCTTTCTTT.

The V call is TRBV18, the J call TRBJ1-4, with TRBD1 matching 7 bases. Per the germline V gene, CDR1 is KGHSH and CDR2 is LQKENI. The CDR3 has 13 amino acids. The trim removed 6 bases at V and 5 bases at J, leaving 3 bases unmatched. The CDR3 DNA follows: TGTGCCAGCTCGGGGACAGACAATGAAAAACTGTTTTTT. As protein: CASSGTDNEKLFF.

The rearrangement links TRBV9 to TRBJ1-3; perhaps TRBD1 as D (5 bases). Per the germline V gene, CDR1 is SGDLS and CDR2 is YYNGEE. V shed 3 bases and J shed 4 bases, with 14 bases lying between them. This CDR3 region has 15 residues. The CDR3 DNA reads as TGTGCCAGCAGCGGGGGGAGGGGAACAGGAAACACCATATATTTT. It specifies CASSGGRGTGNTIYF.

The rearrangement links TRBV21-1 to TRBJ1-5; the D segment call TRBD1 is taken from the table without a DNA check. TRBV21-1 is flagged as a pseudogene. The CDR3 has 16 residues. The CDR3, as DNA: TGTGCCAGCAGAACCCCCAGGGGGGATAGCAATCAGCCCCAGCATTTT. It translates to CASRTPRGDSNQPQHF.

V usage is TRBV10-3 and J usage is TRBJ1-2; D perhaps matches TRBD1 (5 bases). The CDR3 runs to 13 residues. V was cut by 9 bases and J by 1 base, with 12 bases left in between. Germline CDR1 reads ENHRY; CDR2 reads SYGVKD. Written as DNA, the CDR3 is TGTGCCATTTGGGGGGGGAGTAACTATGGCTACACCTTC. Protein sequence: CAIWGGSNYGYTF.

On this clone itself: Other DNA sequences of this sample code for an identical CDR3. The rearrangement links TRBV15 to TRBJ2-7, with D unclear. The V gene lost 3 bases and the J gene lost 3 bases, with 15 bases spanning the gap. This CDR3 is built from 15 residues. Germline assignment: CDR1 LNHNV and CDR2 YYDKDF (reference sequence). CDR3 sequence: CATSRDRGQNYEQYF. CDR3 nucleotide sequence: TGTGCCACCAGCAGGGATCGAGGTCAGAACTACGAGCAGTACTTC.

V usage is TRBV5-1 and J usage is TRBJ1-1; 10 bases align to TRBD1. Looked up from germline, CDR1 is SGHRS and CDR2 is YFSETQ. This CDR3 spans 16 amino acids. V lost 4 bases and J lost 3; bases outside the gene matches: 9. In DNA, the CDR3 is TGCGCCAGCAGCCTCGGACAGGGGGATTCGGACACTGAAGCTTTCTTT. It specifies CASSLGQGDSDTEAFF.

J is TRBJ1-2 and V is TRBV5-4; D uncertain. Trimming removed 0 bases at V and 0 bases at J, with 9 bases between. This CDR3 has 15 residues. From germline, CDR1 is SGHNT and CDR2 YYREEE (reference sequence). The CDR3 sequence: CASSLDHITNYGYTF. The CDR3 nucleotides read TGTGCCAGCAGCTTGGATCACATTACTAACTATGGCTACACCTTC.

The J gene is TRBJ1-2, the V gene TRBV6-5; possible D gene TRBD1, 6 bases. Trimming removed 7 bases from V and 5 bases from J, with 14 bases in between. CDR1 MNHEY and CDR2 SVGAGI come from the germline V gene. This CDR3 contains 13 residues. The CDR3 here is CASTKTGNYGYTF. The CDR3 DNA is TGTGCCAGCACTAAGACAGGAAATTATGGCTACACCTTC.